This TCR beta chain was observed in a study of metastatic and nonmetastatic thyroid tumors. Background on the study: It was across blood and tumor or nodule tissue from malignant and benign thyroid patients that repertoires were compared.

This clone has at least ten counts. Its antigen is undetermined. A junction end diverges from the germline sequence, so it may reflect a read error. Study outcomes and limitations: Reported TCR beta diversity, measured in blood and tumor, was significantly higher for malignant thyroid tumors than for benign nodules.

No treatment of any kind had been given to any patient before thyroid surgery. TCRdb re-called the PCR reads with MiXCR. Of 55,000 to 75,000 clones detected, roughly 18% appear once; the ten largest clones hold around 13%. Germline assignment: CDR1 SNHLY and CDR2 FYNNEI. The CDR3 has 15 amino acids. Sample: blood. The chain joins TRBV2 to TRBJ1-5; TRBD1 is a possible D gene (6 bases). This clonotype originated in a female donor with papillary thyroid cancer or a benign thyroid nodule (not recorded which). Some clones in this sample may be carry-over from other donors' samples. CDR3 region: CASSALQGNNQSQHF. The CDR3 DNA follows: TGTGCCAGCAGTGCTCTACAGGGCAACAATCAGTCCCAGCATTTT.